The subject of this entry is one TCR beta chain. This clonotype was found a few times. Its antigen is not yet known. The sample holds no much larger clone one base away, and base qualities are not on file. This entry comes from a study of CD8 T cells in ankylosing spondylitis (dated by TCRdb to 2016 to 2017). About the study as a whole: T cell receptor beta repertoires were profiled in healthy donors and ankylosing spondylitis patients so that disease-linked TCR variants could be found. Samples of peripheral blood were taken, and for ankylosing spondylitis patients, synovial fluid was collected as well. In total, the full study cohort was made up of about 110 healthy donors and 20 to 25 ankylosing spondylitis patients. What the authors observed across the whole study: The disease-linked clones were reported to be significantly enriched in matched synovial fluid samples from ankylosing spondylitis patients. In peripheral blood, the disease-linked clones were found at relatively low frequencies and had a CD8+ phenotype. Some of the motif variants had been reported before in the synovial fluid and blood of reactive arthritis patients, a finding that suggests common disease-initiation mechanisms. Blood from ankylosing spondylitis patients appeared to be characterized by a TCR beta motif made up of several highly homologous amino acid variants.

Via the germline V gene, CDR1 is MNHNS and CDR2 SASEGT. V gives up 6 bases and J gives up 5 bases, and the segment between their germline ends measures 17 bases. From cysteine to phenylalanine, the CDR3 is 15 amino acids long. CDR3 DNA is the only sequence kept; it has 45 bases, read in frame from the first base. Data came from an Illumina HiSeq 2500. Quantitative 5'-RACE with molecular barcodes was the method used to prepare the TCR beta libraries. In the paper's pipeline: A new computational method based on a probabilistic model of VDJ rearrangement was used to identify disease-linked TCR variants. TCRdb reprocessing: public reads trimmed at Q25 with fastp, clones called with MiXCR, in-frame beta chains kept. Under each unique CDR3 protein, matching rows form one entry showing the most common genes and DNA. The V and J calls reflect TCRdb's pipeline rather than the authors' work. In all, the sample holds 150,000 to 200,000 distinct CDR3 sequences, and 15% to 20% of those were seen once. The top ten clones comprise over 7% of the sample.

The sequence was obtained from a male donor with ankylosing spondylitis or in good health (not recorded which). Sequencing was done on a sample of blood, either unsorted or a sorted T cell fraction (not recorded which). Recombination connected TRBV6-1 to TRBJ2-1, with the D gene not clear enough to name. The DNA sequence is as follows: TGTGCCAGCAGACCCCTCGTTGGGAATCACAATGAGCAGTTCTTC. Protein translation: CASRPLVGNHNEQFF.